This entry describes one TCR beta chain. Its antigen is still unknown. The assay was immunoSEQ multiplex PCR, and TCRdb's table has in-frame clones only and misses some. The repertoire holds around 27,000 clones, with around 73% as singletons. The entry originates in a study of a mutant IDH1 vaccine in newly diagnosed glioma. The time point is: week 11, during vaccination. The content of each vaccine dose was 300 ug of mutant IDH1 20-mer peptide, and topical imiquimod accompanied it. Germline V gene data show CDR1 as MNHEY and CDR2 as SMNVEV (reference sequence). CDR3 length: 16 amino acids. V gave up 4 bases and J gave up 9 bases, with 19 bases separating them.

The chain uses TRBV27 and TRBJ1-6; unclear D gene. The sequence was obtained from a woman between 18 and 29 years old with glioma. Sample: PBMCs, taken from a glioma patient whose treatment included an IDH1 peptide vaccine. CDR3 DNA sequence: TGTGCCAGCAGTTCCCTTTCGGGAGCAATGGGTTCACCCCTCCACTTT. Protein: CASSSLSGAMGSPLHF.